This T cell receptor beta chain was identified during a study of blood T cell repertoires in COVID-19. The J segment lost 5 bases and the V segment lost 0 bases, leaving 1 base of the junction unmatched. The CDR3 runs 14 residues. Germline loops: CDR1 SGHRS, CDR2 YFSETQ. In terms of age and location, participants ranged from roughly 18 to 100 years and lived in about 25 US areas. Note on this clone: The sample contains more than one DNA sequence encoding this CDR3.

Assay: immunoSEQ multiplex PCR; the TCRdb copy retains only in-frame clones and omits some. The sample lists 150,000 to 250,000 clones; approximately 83% were seen once. This rearrangement joins TRBV5-1 to TRBJ1-3; 8 nucleotides match TRBD1. Sequences were obtained from PBMCs or T cells enriched from blood (not recorded which). This sequence originates from a man in his forties who had recovered from COVID-19. The CDR3 loop is CASSLGQGRNTIYF. CDR3 DNA sequence: TGCGCCAGCAGCTTGGGACAGGGGAGAAACACCATATATTTT. Variable domain in full (rest from reference TRBV5-1 and TRBJ1-3): KAGVTQTPRYLIKTRGQQVTLSCSPISGHRSVSWYQQTPGQGLQFLFEYFSETQRNKGNFPGRFSGRQFSNSRSEMNVSTLELGDSALYLCASSLGQGRNTIYFGEGSWLTVV.